The rows below give T cell receptor beta chains drawn from one sample of a study of shared clonotypes between healthy human individuals. TCRdb's copy holds only in-frame clones and misses some; the assay was immunoSEQ multiplex PCR. The sample consists of about 490,000 clones, more than 65% of them appearing once. Material for sequencing was PBMCs. All receptors derive from a woman in her thirties or forties in good health. Some clones in this sample may be carry-over from other donors' samples. CDR3s include the opening cysteine and the closing phenylalanine or tryptophan. The D gene is left open where the match is weak.

.	TRBJ1-1	13	TRBV28	CASSGDLNTEAFF
.	TRBJ1-5	12	TRBV6-6	CASTQGNQPQHF
TRBD2	TRBJ2-5	16	TRBV27	CASRAGTSGNQETQYF
.	TRBJ2-1	14	TRBV10-2	CASSTSGSYNEQFF
.	TRBJ2-5	14	TRBV6-1	CASSPTGWQETQYF
.	TRBJ2-7	13	TRBV4-3	CASSQDTLREQYF
.	TRBJ2-7	15	TRBV5-4	CASSLRQGPTKEQYF
.	TRBJ1-5	12	TRBV6-1	CASGSSNQPQHF
.	TRBJ1-5	13	TRBV4-1	CASSQDPDQPQHF
TRBD1	TRBJ2-6	17	TRBV7-6	CASSPPGQASGANVLTF
.	TRBJ2-7	16	TRBV5-1	CASSPRSGTGKYEQYF
.	TRBJ2-7	13	TRBV19	CASSMTTVYEQYF
.	TRBJ1-1	16	TRBV28	CASSRSTGYGNTEAFF
TRBD1	TRBJ2-7	14	TRBV7-8	CASSLVDRAYEQYF
.	TRBJ2-3	13	TRBV11-2	CASSLPSTDTQYF
TRBD2	TRBJ2-3	16	TRBV5-4	CASSRGTSRSTDTQYF
TRBD1	TRBJ1-4	15	TRBV28	CASRNTGGAGEKLFF
TRBD2	TRBJ2-5	16	TRBV5-4	CASSFTSGRAAETQYF
.	TRBJ2-7	13	TRBV5-1	CASRNPGSYEQYF
TRBD2	TRBJ2-7	16	TRBV6-1	CASSEGGGRSSYEQYF
.	TRBJ2-3	16	TRBV10-2	CASSEWSSARTDTQYF
.	TRBJ1-5	14	TRBV10-2	CASSEAGSDQPQHF
.	TRBJ2-2	11	TRBV6-5	CASRRSGELFF
TRBD1	TRBJ2-7	15	TRBV5-1	CASSLSAGGAAEQYF
TRBD2	TRBJ2-5	15	TRBV7-3	CASSLVAGAGETQYF
.	TRBJ1-1	14	TRBV28	CASSLALTRLEAFF
.	TRBJ1-5	15	TRBV5-1	CASSLGQAPNQPQHF
TRBD2	TRBJ2-7	14	TRBV5-1	CASRLASGMYEQYF
TRBD1	TRBJ1-5	14	TRBV5-1	CATIRGQETQPQHF
.	TRBJ2-2	15	TRBV4-1	CASSRRGGYTGELFF
.	TRBJ2-2	12	TRBV2	CASRTETGELFF
.	TRBJ1-1	13	TRBV9	CASSVGMNTEAFF